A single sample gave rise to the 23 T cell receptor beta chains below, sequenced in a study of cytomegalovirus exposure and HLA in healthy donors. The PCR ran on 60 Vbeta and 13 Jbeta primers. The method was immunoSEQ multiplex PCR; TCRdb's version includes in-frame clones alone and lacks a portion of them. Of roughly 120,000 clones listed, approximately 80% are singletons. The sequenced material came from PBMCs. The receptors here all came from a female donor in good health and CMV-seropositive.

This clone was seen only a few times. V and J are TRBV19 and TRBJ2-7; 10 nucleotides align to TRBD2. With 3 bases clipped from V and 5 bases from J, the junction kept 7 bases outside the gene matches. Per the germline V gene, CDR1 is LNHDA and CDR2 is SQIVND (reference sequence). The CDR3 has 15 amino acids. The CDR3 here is CASSIVLAGVHEQYF. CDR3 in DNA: TGTGCCAGTAGTATCGTCCTAGCGGGGGTACACGAGCAGTACTTC. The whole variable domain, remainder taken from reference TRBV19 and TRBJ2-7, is DGGITQSPKYLFRKEGQNVTLSCEQNLNHDAMYWYRQDPGQGLRLIYYSQIVNDFQKGDIAEGYSVSREKKESFPLTVTSAQKNPTAFYLCASSIVLAGVHEQYFGPGTRLTVT.

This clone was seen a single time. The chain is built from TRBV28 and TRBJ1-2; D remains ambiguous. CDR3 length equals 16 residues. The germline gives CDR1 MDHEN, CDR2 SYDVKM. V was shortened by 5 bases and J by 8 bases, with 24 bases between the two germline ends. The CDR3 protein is CASSGLRPIHWEGYTF. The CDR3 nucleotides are TGTGCCAGCAGTGGACTGAGACCGATCCACTGGGAAGGCTACACCTTC.

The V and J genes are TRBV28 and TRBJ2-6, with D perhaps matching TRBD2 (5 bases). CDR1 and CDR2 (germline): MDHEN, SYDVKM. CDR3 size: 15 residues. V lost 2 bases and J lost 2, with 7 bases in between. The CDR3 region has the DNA TGTGCCAGCAGTTTAGCGGGCGCTGGGGCCAACGTCCTGACTTTC. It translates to CASSLAGAGANVLTF.

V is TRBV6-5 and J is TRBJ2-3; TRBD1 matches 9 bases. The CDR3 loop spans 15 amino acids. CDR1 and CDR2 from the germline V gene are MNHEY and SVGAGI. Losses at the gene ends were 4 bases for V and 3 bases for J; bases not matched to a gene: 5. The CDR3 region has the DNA TGTGCCAGCAGTTCACCGGGACAGGGAACAGATACGCAGTATTTT. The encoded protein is CASSSPGQGTDTQYF.

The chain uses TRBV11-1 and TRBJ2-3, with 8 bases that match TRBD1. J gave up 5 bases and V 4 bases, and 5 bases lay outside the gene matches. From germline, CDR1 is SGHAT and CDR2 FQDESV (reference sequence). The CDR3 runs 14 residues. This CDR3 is CASSYGQGEDTQYF. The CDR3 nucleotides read TGTGCCAGCAGCTATGGACAGGGTGAAGATACGCAGTATTTT.

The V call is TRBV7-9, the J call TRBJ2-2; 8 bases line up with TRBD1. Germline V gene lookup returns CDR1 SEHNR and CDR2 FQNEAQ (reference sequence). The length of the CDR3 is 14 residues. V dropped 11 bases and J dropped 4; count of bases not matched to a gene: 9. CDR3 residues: CAGPGGASTGELFF. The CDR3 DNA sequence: TGTGCCGGCCCAGGGGGCGCGAGCACCGGGGAGCTGTTTTTT. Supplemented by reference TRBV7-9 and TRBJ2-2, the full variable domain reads DTGVSQNPRHKITKRGQNVTFRCDPISEHNRLYWYRQTLGQGPEFLTYFQNEAQLEKSRLLSDRFSAERPKGSFSTLEIQRTEQGDSAMYLCAGPGGASTGELFFGEGSRLTVL.

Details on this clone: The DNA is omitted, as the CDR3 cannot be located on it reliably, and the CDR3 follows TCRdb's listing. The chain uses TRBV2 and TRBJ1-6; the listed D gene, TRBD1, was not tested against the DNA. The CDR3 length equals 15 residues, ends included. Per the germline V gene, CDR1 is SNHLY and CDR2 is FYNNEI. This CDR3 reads CASILASSYNSPLHF.

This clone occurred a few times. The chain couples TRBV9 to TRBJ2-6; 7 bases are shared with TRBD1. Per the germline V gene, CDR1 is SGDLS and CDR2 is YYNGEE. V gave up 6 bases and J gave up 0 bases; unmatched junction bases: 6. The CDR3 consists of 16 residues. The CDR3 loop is CASKGTVNSGANVLTF. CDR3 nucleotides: TGTGCCAGCAAGGGGACAGTGAACTCTGGGGCCAACGTCCTGACTTTC.

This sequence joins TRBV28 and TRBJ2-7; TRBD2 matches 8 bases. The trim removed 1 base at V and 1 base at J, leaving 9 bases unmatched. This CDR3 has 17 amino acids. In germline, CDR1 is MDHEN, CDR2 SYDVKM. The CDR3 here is CASSLSSGVAGSYEQYF. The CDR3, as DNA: TGTGCCAGCAGTTTATCGTCGGGTGTAGCGGGGTCCTACGAGCAGTACTTC.

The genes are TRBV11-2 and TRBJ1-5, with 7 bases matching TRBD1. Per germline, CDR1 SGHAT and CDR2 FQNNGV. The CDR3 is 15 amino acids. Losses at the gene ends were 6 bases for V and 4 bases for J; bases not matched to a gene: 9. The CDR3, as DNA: TGTGCCAGCAGGAGAACGGGACAGCCAAATCAGCCCCAGCATTTT. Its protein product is CASRRTGQPNQPQHF.

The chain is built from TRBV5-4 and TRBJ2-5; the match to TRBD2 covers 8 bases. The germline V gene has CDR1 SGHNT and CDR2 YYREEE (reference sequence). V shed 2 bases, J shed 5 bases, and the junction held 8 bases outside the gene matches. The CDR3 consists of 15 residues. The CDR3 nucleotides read TGTGCCAGCAGCTTAAGGCGGGGGGCGGGGGAGACCCAGTACTTC. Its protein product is CASSLRRGAGETQYF. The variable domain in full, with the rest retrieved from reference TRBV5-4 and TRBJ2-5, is ETGVTQSPTHLIKTRGQQVTLRCSSQSGHNTVSWYQQALGQGPQFIFQYYREEENGRGNFPPRFSGLQFPNYSSELNVNALELDDSALYLCASSLRRGAGETQYFGPGTRLLVL.

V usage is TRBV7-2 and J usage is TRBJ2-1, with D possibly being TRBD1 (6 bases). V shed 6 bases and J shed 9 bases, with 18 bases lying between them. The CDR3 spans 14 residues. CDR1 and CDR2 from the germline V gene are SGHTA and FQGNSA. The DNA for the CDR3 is TGTGCCAGCAGTTCCTATGAGGGGGTGAGTGAGCAGTTCTTC. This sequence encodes CASSSYEGVSEQFF.

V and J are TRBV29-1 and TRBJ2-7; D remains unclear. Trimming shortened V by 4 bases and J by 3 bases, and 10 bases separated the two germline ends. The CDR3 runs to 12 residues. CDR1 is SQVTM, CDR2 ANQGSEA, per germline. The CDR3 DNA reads TGCAGCGTTGGTTCCAGATTCTACGAGCAGTACTTC. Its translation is CSVGSRFYEQYF.

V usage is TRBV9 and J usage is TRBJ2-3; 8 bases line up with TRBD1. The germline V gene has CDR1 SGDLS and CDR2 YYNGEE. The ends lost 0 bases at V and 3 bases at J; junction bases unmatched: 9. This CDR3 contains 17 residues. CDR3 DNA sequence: TGTGCCAGCAGCGTAGTGGGAGACAGGGGAGGAACAGATACGCAGTATTTT. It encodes CASSVVGDRGGTDTQYF. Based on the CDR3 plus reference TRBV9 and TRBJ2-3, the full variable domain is DSGVTQTPKHLITATGQRVTLRCSPRSGDLSVYWYQQSLDQGLQFLIQYYNGEERAKGNILERFSAQQFPDLHSELNLSSLELGDSALYFCASSVVGDRGGTDTQYFGPGTRLTVL.

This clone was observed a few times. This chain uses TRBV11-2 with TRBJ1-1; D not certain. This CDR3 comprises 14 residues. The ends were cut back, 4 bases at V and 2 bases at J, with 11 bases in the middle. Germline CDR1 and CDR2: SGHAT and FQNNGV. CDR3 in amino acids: CASSSGQLNTEAFF. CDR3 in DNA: TGTGCCAGCAGCTCGGGTCAGCTTAACACTGAAGCTTTCTTT.

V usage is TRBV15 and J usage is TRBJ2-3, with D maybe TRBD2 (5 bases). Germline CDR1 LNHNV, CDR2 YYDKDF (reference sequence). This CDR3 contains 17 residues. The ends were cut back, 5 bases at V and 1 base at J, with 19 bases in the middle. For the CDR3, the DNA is TGTGCCACCAGCCGCCTGGGAGAGGGAAGAGGCACAGATACGCAGTATTTT. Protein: CATSRLGEGRGTDTQYF.

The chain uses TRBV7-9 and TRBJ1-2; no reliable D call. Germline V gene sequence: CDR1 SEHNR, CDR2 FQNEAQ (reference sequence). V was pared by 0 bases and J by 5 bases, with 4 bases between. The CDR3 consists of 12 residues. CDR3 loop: CASSLAAYGYTF. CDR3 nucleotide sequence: TGTGCCAGCAGCTTAGCTGCGTATGGCTACACCTTC. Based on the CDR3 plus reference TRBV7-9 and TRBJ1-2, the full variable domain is DTGVSQNPRHKITKRGQNVTFRCDPISEHNRLYWYRQTLGQGPEFLTYFQNEAQLEKSRLLSDRFSAERPKGSFSTLEIQRTEQGDSAMYLCASSLAAYGYTFGSGTRLTVV.

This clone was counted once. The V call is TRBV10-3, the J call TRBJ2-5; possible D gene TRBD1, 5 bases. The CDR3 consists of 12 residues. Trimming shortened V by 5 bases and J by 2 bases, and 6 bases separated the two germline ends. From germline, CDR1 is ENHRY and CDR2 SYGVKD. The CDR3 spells CAISTGQETQYF. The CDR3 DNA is TGTGCCATCAGTACAGGACAAGAGACCCAGTACTTC.

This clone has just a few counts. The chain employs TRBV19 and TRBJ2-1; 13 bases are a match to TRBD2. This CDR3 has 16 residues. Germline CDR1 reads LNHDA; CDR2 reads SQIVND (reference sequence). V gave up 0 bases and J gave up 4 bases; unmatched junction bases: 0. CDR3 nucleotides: TGTGCCAGTAGTATAGAGGGACTAGCGGGATACAATGAGCAGTTCTTC. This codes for CASSIEGLAGYNEQFF.

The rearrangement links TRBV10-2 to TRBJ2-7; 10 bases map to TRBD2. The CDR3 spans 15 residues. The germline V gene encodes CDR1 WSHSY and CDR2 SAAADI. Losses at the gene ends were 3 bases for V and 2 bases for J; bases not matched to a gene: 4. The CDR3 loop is CASSDSGGSAYEQYF. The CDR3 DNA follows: TGCGCCAGCAGTGATAGCGGGGGGTCGGCCTACGAGCAGTACTTC.

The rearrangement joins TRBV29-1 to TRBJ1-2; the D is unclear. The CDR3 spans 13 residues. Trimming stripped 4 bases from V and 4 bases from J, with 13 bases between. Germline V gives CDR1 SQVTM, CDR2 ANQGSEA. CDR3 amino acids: CSVAESTPYGYTF. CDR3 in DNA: TGCAGCGTTGCTGAAAGCACCCCCTATGGCTACACCTTC. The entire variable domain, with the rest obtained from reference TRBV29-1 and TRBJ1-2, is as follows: SAVISQKPSRDICQRGTSLTIQCQVDSQVTMMFWYRQQPGQSLTLIATANQGSEATYESGFVIDKFPISRPNLTFSTLTVSNMSPEDSSIYLCSVAESTPYGYTFGSGTRLTVV.

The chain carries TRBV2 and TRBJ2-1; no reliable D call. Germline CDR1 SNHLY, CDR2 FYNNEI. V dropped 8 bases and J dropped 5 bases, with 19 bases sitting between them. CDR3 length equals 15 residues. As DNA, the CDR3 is TGTGCCAGCTCAACCGCTCCGGGTTCCAACAATGAGCAGTTCTTC. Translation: CASSTAPGSNNEQFF. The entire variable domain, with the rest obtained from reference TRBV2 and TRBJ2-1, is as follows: EPEVTQTPSHQVTQMGQEVILRCVPISNHLYFYWYRQILGQKVEFLVSFYNNEISEKSEIFDDQFSVERPDGSNFTLKIRSTKLEDSAMYFCASSTAPGSNNEQFFGPGTRLTVL.

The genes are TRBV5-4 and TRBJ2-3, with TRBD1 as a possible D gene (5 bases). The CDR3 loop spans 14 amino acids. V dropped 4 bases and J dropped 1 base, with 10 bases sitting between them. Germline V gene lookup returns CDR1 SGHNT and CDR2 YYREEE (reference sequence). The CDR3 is CASSPLQGTDTQYF. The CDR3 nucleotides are TGTGCCAGCAGCCCCTTACAGGGCACAGATACGCAGTATTTT.